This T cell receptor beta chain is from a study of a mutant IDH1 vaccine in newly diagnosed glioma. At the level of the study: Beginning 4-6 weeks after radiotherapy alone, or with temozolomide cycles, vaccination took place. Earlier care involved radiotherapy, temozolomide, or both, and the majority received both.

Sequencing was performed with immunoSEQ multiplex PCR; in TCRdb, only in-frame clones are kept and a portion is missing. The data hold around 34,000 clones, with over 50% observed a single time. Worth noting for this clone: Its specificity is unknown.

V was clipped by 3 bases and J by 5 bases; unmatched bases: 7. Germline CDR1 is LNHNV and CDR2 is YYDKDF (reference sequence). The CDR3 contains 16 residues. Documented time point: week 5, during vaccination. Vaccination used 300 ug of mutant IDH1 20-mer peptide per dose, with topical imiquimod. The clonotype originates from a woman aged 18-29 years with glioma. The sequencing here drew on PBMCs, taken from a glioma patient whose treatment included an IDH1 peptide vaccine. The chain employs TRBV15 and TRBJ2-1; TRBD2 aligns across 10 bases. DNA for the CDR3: TGTGCCACCAGCAGGAGTCAACTAGCGGGGAACAATGAGCAGTTCTTC. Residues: CATSRSQLAGNNEQFF.